Listed here are 11 T cell receptor beta chains from one sample, sequenced in a study of T cell repertoires in cytomegalovirus infection (dated by TCRdb to 2018 to 2020). This sample was sequenced with an Illumina HiSeq 1500. Starting from the raw public reads, TCRdb applied fastp trimming at Q25, assembled clones with MiXCR and retained in-frame beta chains. Here each entry gathers all rows of one CDR3 protein and keeps the most common genes and DNA. This sample has 310,000 or so distinct CDR3 sequences in its table, and about 8.8% of those were observed once. The top ten constitute more than 2.5% of the sample. The specimen was PBMCs. These receptors were taken from a human donor in good health (CMV status not recorded). Some clones in this sample may be carry-over from other donors' samples.

This clonotype has just a few counts. The rearrangement links TRBV2 to TRBJ2-7; 7 bases map to TRBD1. Germline V gives CDR1 SNHLY, CDR2 FYNNEI. V lost 7 bases and J lost 0; bases outside the gene matches: 9. CDR3 length: 15 residues. The CDR3 DNA reads TGTGCCAGCACCCCTCCGGGACAGAGCTCCTACGAGCAGTACGTC. This gives the protein CASTPPGQSSYEQYV.

This clonotype was seen ten or more times. V is TRBV2 and J is TRBJ1-1; D remains unclear. Germline CDR1 SNHLY, CDR2 FYNNEI. Deletions cut 1 base from V and 0 bases from J, with 3 bases between. This CDR3 is 13 amino acids long. In nucleotides, the CDR3 is TGTGCCAGCAGTGAAGGCATGAACACTGAAGCTTTCTTT. This codes for CASSEGMNTEAFF. The complete variable domain, with remaining parts taken from reference TRBV2 and TRBJ1-1, reads EPEVTQTPSHQVTQMGQEVILRCVPISNHLYFYWYRQILGQKVEFLVSFYNNEISEKSEIFDDQFSVERPDGSNFTLKIRSTKLEDSAMYFCASSEGMNTEAFFGQGTRLTVV.

This clonotype was found many times. The V call is TRBV4-3, the J call TRBJ2-1, with D perhaps matching TRBD2 (5 bases). The germline V and J ends were trimmed by 4 bases and 5 bases, with 9 bases remaining between them. The CDR3 covers 13 residues. CDR1 and CDR2 from the germline V gene are LGHNA and YSLEER. This CDR3 is CASSLTGNNEQFF. The CDR3 nucleotides are TGCGCCAGCAGCCTGACGGGAAACAATGAGCAGTTCTTC.

This clonotype occurred a few times. The rearrangement uses TRBV20-1 and TRBJ1-1; maybe TRBD1 (5 bases). The CDR3 consists of 15 residues. Deletions cut 0 bases from V and 0 bases from J, with 11 bases between. CDR1 is DFQATT, CDR2 SNEGSKA, per germline (reference sequence). The CDR3 spells CSARDRGAMNTEAFF. The CDR3 region has the DNA TGCAGTGCTAGAGATCGAGGGGCCATGAACACTGAAGCTTTCTTT.

This clonotype was found many times. This sequence joins TRBV7-9 and TRBJ2-5, with D unclear. Deletions cut 4 bases from V and 1 base from J, with 4 bases between. The germline CDR1 and CDR2 sequences are SEHNR and FQNEAQ (reference sequence). The CDR3 is 12 residues long. CDR3 coding DNA: TGTGCCAGCAGCTCGGCCCAAGAGACCCAGTACTTC. This translates into CASSSAQETQYF.

This clonotype has a count of ten or more. The chain employs TRBV6-5 and TRBJ2-2; D may be TRBD1 or TRBD2 (5 bases each). Germline V gene sequence: CDR1 MNHEY, CDR2 SVGAGI. V shed 2 bases and J shed 2 bases, with 12 bases lying between them. This CDR3 is built from 16 residues. CDR3 sequence: CASSYKTGTNTGELFF. DNA of the CDR3: TGTGCCAGCAGTTACAAAACCGGGACCAACACCGGGGAGCTGTTTTTT.

In this sample, this clonotype turned up many times. Written as DNA, the CDR3 is TGCGCCAGCAGCTTGGATTCAGCCTACACCGGGGAGCTGTTTTTT. Amino acid sequence: CASSLDSAYTGELFF. The J gene is TRBJ2-2, the V gene TRBV5-1; D not resolved. V lost 0 bases and J 3 bases, leaving 9 bases between the germline ends. Germline V lookup: CDR1 SGHRS, CDR2 YFSETQ. This CDR3 is built from 15 residues.

Written as DNA, the CDR3 is TGTGCCAGCAGTTTAGGCCGGGACAGGGTATCGCTCCACTTT. Its protein is CASSLGRDRVSLHF. The chain is built from TRBV12-3 or TRBV12-4 and TRBJ1-6; 9 nucleotides align to TRBD1. The CDR3 has 14 residues. With 1 base clipped from V and 16 bases from J, the junction kept 8 bases outside the gene matches.

This clonotype was counted many times. This chain joins TRBV5-6 and TRBJ2-1, with D unclear. Germline V gene data show CDR1 as SGHDT and CDR2 as YYEEEE. This CDR3 comprises 13 residues. V was trimmed by 6 bases and J by 7 bases, leaving 14 bases between them. The DNA of the CDR3 is TGTGCCAGCACCATTTCGTTTCGAAATGAGCAGTTCTTC. Protein sequence: CASTISFRNEQFF. Complete variable domain (other parts from reference TRBV5-6 and TRBJ2-1): DAGVTQSPTHLIKTRGQQVTLRCSPKSGHDTVSWYQQALGQGPQFIFQYYEEEERQRGNFPDRFSGHQFPNYSSELNVNALLLGDSALYLCASTISFRNEQFFGPGTRLTVL.

The chain recombines TRBV7-9 with TRBJ2-1; maybe TRBD1 (8 bases). V dropped 4 bases and J dropped 0 bases, with 28 bases sitting between them. Germline V gives CDR1 SEHNR, CDR2 FQNEAQ (reference sequence). CDR3 length: 21 residues. The CDR3 DNA sequence: TGTGCCAGCAGCTCCCCGGGGGGACAGGAGCGAATGTCCAGCTCCTACAATGAGCAGTTCTTC. It translates to CASSSPGGQERMSSSYNEQFF.

This clonotype was counted at least ten times. The chain couples TRBV10-3 to TRBJ2-3; TRBD2 aligns across 7 bases. The CDR3 runs 16 residues. Germline values: CDR1 ENHRY, CDR2 SYGVKD. V shed 3 bases, J shed 0 bases, and the junction held 6 bases outside the gene matches. The CDR3 region is CAISDRSGDSTDTQYF. Here the CDR3 DNA reads TGTGCCATCAGTGATAGAAGCGGGGATAGCACAGATACGCAGTATTTT.